These 27 T cell receptor beta chains share one sample of origin, sequenced in a study of shared clonotypes between healthy human individuals (dated by TCRdb to 2018 to 2021). Library method: the immunoSEQ multiplex PCR assay. TCRdb holds this immuneACCESS table with in-frame rearrangements only. Some clones are missing; in checked studies, unresolved V genes explain under half, and the rest has no known cause. Present in this sample are 950,000 to 1,300,000 clones, about 75% of which were seen just once. In total, the top ten clones hold 1.2% to 1.5% of the sample. Material for sequencing was memory CD4+ T cells sorted from blood. The label giving this sample's cell subset or site can be read as: CD45RA-negative fraction. Source of these receptors: a man aged 18 to 30 in good health.

On this clone: Other DNA sequences in the sample encode the same CDR3. This chain joins TRBV28 and TRBJ1-4, with 9 bases aligning to TRBD1. V dropped 6 bases and J dropped 7; count of bases not matched to a gene: 6. CDR1 is MDHEN, CDR2 SYDVKM, per germline. The CDR3 has 14 amino acids. CDR3 region: CASSSGQGREKLFF. CDR3 coding DNA: TGTGCCAGCAGCTCGGGACAGGGCCGTGAAAAACTGTTTTTT.

This chain uses TRBV11-2 with TRBJ1-1; TRBD1 is a possible D gene (5 bases). This CDR3 contains 15 residues. Trimming left V 1 base short and J 1 base short, with 10 bases between. Germline V gene data show CDR1 as SGHAT and CDR2 as FQNNGV. The CDR3 is CASSLVGRGNTEAFF. DNA of the CDR3: TGTGCCAGCAGCTTAGTGGGGCGGGGGAACACTGAAGCTTTCTTT.

The J gene is TRBJ2-5, the V gene TRBV9, with no clear D. Germline CDR1 reads SGDLS; CDR2 reads YYNGEE. Trimming took off 3 bases at V and 4 bases at J, with 7 bases between the two ends. The CDR3 has 12 residues. CDR3 region: CASSADLETQYF. The CDR3 DNA reads as TGTGCCAGCAGCGCAGATTTAGAGACCCAGTACTTC.

The gene calls are TRBV6-1 and TRBJ2-7, with a possible D match to TRBD2 (5 bases). There are 14 residues in the CDR3. The germline CDR1 and CDR2 sequences are MNHNS and SASEGT. V was clipped by 5 bases and J by 0 bases, with 11 bases between them. The CDR3 loop is CASSTDYSSYEQYF. The CDR3 nucleotides read TGTGCCAGCAGTACCGACTATTCCTCCTACGAGCAGTACTTC.

In this sample, this clone turned up a few times. V gene TRBV7-2 combines with J gene TRBJ2-2, with 8 nucleotides matching TRBD2. The CDR3 runs to 16 residues. Germline values: CDR1 SGHTA, CDR2 FQGNSA. The J segment lost 5 bases and the V segment lost 5 bases, leaving 10 bases of the junction unmatched. The CDR3 region has the DNA TGTGCCAGCAGCCTCAGGGCGGGAGGAGTTACCGGGGAGCTGTTTTTT. It codes for CASSLRAGGVTGELFF.

J is TRBJ1-5 and V is TRBV28; D perhaps matches TRBD1 (6 bases). With 5 bases removed from V and 4 bases from J, the gap between germline ends came to 18 bases. Germline V CDR1 and CDR2: MDHEN, SYDVKM. CDR3 length equals 16 residues. In DNA, the CDR3 is TGTGCCAGCAGTGAGATCGACAGGAAAATTAATCAGCCCCAGCATTTT. It encodes CASSEIDRKINQPQHF.

V and J are TRBV15 and TRBJ1-5; possible D gene TRBD1, 5 bases. CDR3 length: 15 amino acids. The germline CDR1 and CDR2 sequences are LNHNV and YYDKDF (reference sequence). V was shortened by 0 bases and J by 7 bases, with 13 bases between the two germline ends. This CDR3 reads CATSRDAQGNQPQHF. The CDR3 DNA is TGTGCCACCAGCAGAGACGCGCAGGGAAACCAGCCCCAGCATTTT.

The chain couples TRBV5-5 to TRBJ1-2, with TRBD1 as a possible D gene (5 bases). The germline V gene has CDR1 SGHKS and CDR2 YYEKEE (reference sequence). Trimming removed 4 bases at V and 3 bases at J, with 7 bases between. The CDR3 extends over 12 amino acids. CDR3: CASSETDYGYTF. The CDR3 DNA is TGTGCCAGCAGCGAGACAGACTATGGCTACACCTTC. Based on the CDR3 plus reference TRBV5-5 and TRBJ1-2, the full variable domain is DAGVTQSPTHLIKTRGQQVTLRCSPISGHKSVSWYQQVLGQGPQFIFQYYEKEERGRGNFPDRFSARQFPNYSSELNVNALLLGDSALYLCASSETDYGYTFGSGTRLTVV.

The chain uses TRBV19 and TRBJ1-2; maybe TRBD1 (5 bases). The CDR3 runs 13 residues. Trimming took 3 bases from V and 4 from J, leaving 9 bases between them. Germline lookup yields CDR1 LNHDA and CDR2 SQIVND (reference sequence). This chain's CDR3 is CASSIRDPYGYTF. Here the CDR3 DNA reads TGTGCCAGTAGTATCCGGGACCCCTATGGCTACACCTTC.

V and J are TRBV6-5 and TRBJ2-2, with D perhaps matching TRBD1 (5 bases). CDR3 length equals 13 residues. Per the germline V gene, CDR1 is MNHEY and CDR2 is SVGAGI. V was pared by 2 bases and J by 4 bases, with 5 bases between. CDR3 sequence: CASSYGATGELFF. In DNA form, the CDR3 reads TGTGCCAGCAGTTACGGGGCCACCGGGGAGCTGTTTTTT.

V usage is TRBV5-4 and J usage is TRBJ1-4; D is undetermined. CDR1 and CDR2 (germline): SGHNT, YYREEE (reference sequence). Between the trimmed V and J ends, which lost 4 bases and 8 bases, there was a span of 15 bases. The CDR3 is 14 residues long. DNA of the CDR3: TGTGCCAGCAGCCGTACCGGGATCGAAGAAAAACTGTTTTTT. This sequence encodes CASSRTGIEEKLFF.

As regards this clone: Other DNA sequences in the same sample also yield this CDR3. The chain couples TRBV5-4 to TRBJ2-5, with D uncertain. Germline V gene sequence: CDR1 SGHNT, CDR2 YYREEE (reference sequence). The CDR3 has 13 residues. Trimming left V 0 bases short and J 5 bases short, with 8 bases between. CDR3 sequence: CASSLGSTETQYF. The CDR3 DNA sequence: TGTGCCAGCAGCTTGGGATCGACGGAGACCCAGTACTTC. Drawing the rest from reference TRBV5-4 and TRBJ2-5, the complete variable domain is ETGVTQSPTHLIKTRGQQVTLRCSSQSGHNTVSWYQQALGQGPQFIFQYYREEENGRGNFPPRFSGLQFPNYSSELNVNALELDDSALYLCASSLGSTETQYFGPGTRLLVL.

This clone was picked up one time. This rearrangement joins TRBV5-1 to TRBJ2-5; 8 nucleotides agree with TRBD2. The CDR3 runs 15 residues. V shed 4 bases and J 4 bases; nucleotides not matched to a gene: 9. The germline gives CDR1 SGHRS, CDR2 YFSETQ. The CDR3 region is CASSLAGLGLETQYF. In DNA form, the CDR3 reads TGCGCCAGCAGCCTCGCGGGACTAGGCTTAGAGACCCAGTACTTC.

This chain uses TRBV9 with TRBJ1-6; D remains unclear. The V and J ends lost 0 bases and 6 bases respectively, with 4 bases between them. The CDR3 is 13 amino acids. Germline V lookup: CDR1 SGDLS, CDR2 YYNGEE. The CDR3 DNA is TGTGCCAGCAGCGTAGATCTTAATTCACCCCTCCACTTT. Encoded protein: CASSVDLNSPLHF.

The chain is built from TRBV4-1 and TRBJ2-5, with 10 bases identical to TRBD2. Germline V gene sequence: CDR1 MGHRA, CDR2 YSYEKL. CDR3 length equals 15 residues. With V trimmed by 2 bases and J by 4 bases, 4 bases remained unmatched. The CDR3 coding sequence is TGCGCCAGCAGCCAACAGCGGGGGGGCTTAGAGACCCAGTACTTC. Residues: CASSQQRGGLETQYF.

The J gene is TRBJ2-2, the V gene TRBV16; D may be TRBD1 (5 bases). Between the trimmed V and J ends, which lost 0 bases and 6 bases, there was a span of 8 bases. Germline values: CDR1 KGHSY, CDR2 FQNENV. CDR3 length equals 14 residues. CDR3 sequence (DNA): TGTGCCAGCAGCCAATCAGGGGCGGCCGGGGAGCTGTTTTTT. Protein sequence: CASSQSGAAGELFF.

The count of this clone is one. V gene TRBV7-3 combines with J gene TRBJ2-5, with D possibly being TRBD2 (5 bases). With 4 bases removed from V and 2 bases from J, the gap between germline ends came to 17 bases. Germline V lookup: CDR1 SGHTA, CDR2 FQGTGA. The CDR3 is made up of 16 amino acids. This CDR3 is CASSSPRLGEQETQYF. The CDR3 DNA reads as TGTGCCAGCAGCTCCCCGAGACTTGGGGAGCAAGAGACCCAGTACTTC.

The gene calls are TRBV2 and TRBJ1-6; D is ambiguous. Germline CDR1 reads SNHLY; CDR2 reads FYNNEI. This CDR3 comprises 12 residues. Trimming left V 4 bases short and J 8 bases short, with 6 bases between. The CDR3 here is CASSAVDSPLHF. Here the CDR3 DNA reads TGTGCCAGCAGTGCCGTAGATTCACCCCTCCACTTT.

The rearrangement joins TRBV21-1 to TRBJ2-7; the listed D gene, TRBD1, was not tested against the DNA. TRBV21-1 is shown as a pseudogene. The CDR3 has 15 amino acids. The CDR3 is CASSKRGTGLYEQYF. CDR3 DNA sequence: TGTGCCAGCAGCAAGAGGGGGACCGGACTCTACGAGCAGTACTTC.

V usage is TRBV7-2 and J usage is TRBJ2-3; 7 bases line up with TRBD2. The CDR3 is made up of 16 amino acids. Trimming at V came to 5 bases and at J to 5 bases, leaving 13 bases not matched to a gene. The germline V gene encodes CDR1 SGHTA and CDR2 FQGNSA. The DNA of the CDR3 is TGTGCCAGCAGCCGAGCCACAGCGGGGCTCCAAGATACGCAGTATTTT. Its protein product is CASSRATAGLQDTQYF.

This chain connects TRBV2 to TRBJ2-3; unclear D gene. V lost 6 bases and J 7 bases, leaving 14 bases between the germline ends. Germline V CDR1 and CDR2: SNHLY, FYNNEI. This CDR3 has 13 amino acids. CDR3 residues: CASRTAIPYTQYF. The CDR3 DNA sequence: TGTGCCAGCAGAACGGCTATTCCGTATACGCAGTATTTT.

The rearrangement uses TRBV27 and TRBJ2-1, with D perhaps TRBD2 (6 bases). Per the germline V gene, CDR1 is MNHEY and CDR2 is SMNVEV (reference sequence). The V end was cut by 5 bases, the J end by 9 bases, with 11 bases between. The CDR3 is 12 residues long. The CDR3 loop reads CASSMTSFEQFF. The CDR3 nucleotides read TGTGCCAGCAGTATGACTAGTTTTGAGCAGTTCTTC.

The rearrangement links TRBV7-2 to TRBJ2-5; 7 nucleotides match TRBD2. Germline CDR1 SGHTA, CDR2 FQGNSA. This CDR3 region has 15 residues. The V and J ends lost 5 bases and 1 base, in that order; junction bases with no gene match: 7. The CDR3 protein is CASSPLTGGQETQYF. In nucleotides, the CDR3 is TGTGCCAGCAGCCCCCTAACGGGAGGCCAAGAGACCCAGTACTTC. Looking up the rest from reference TRBV7-2 and TRBJ2-5 gives the full variable domain: GAGVSQSPSNKVTEKGKDVELRCDPISGHTALYWYRQSLGQGLEFLIYFQGNSAPDKSGLPSDRFSAERTGGSVSTLTIQRTQQEDSAVYLCASSPLTGGQETQYFGPGTRLLVL.

The genes are TRBV7-9 and TRBJ2-5, with TRBD2 identical over 7 bases. Looked up from germline, CDR1 is SEHNR and CDR2 is FQNEAQ (reference sequence). The length of the CDR3 is 15 residues. With V trimmed by 5 bases and J by 1 base, 7 bases remained unmatched. The CDR3 nucleotides read TGTGCCAGCAGCCAAGAACTAGCGTTCCAAGAGACCCAGTACTTC. As protein: CASSQELAFQETQYF.

V is TRBV14 and J is TRBJ2-7, with TRBD1 identical over 7 bases. Germline trimming cut 4 bases from V and 2 bases from J; bases unmatched to any gene: 8. The germline V gene encodes CDR1 SGHDN and CDR2 FVKESK. The CDR3 is 15 residues long. The CDR3 sequence: CASSRTGTAAYEQYF. The CDR3 nucleotides are TGTGCCAGCAGCCGAACGGGGACAGCTGCCTACGAGCAGTACTTC.

This clone was observed a few times. CDR3: CASSAGQGNNEKLFF. The DNA for the CDR3 is TGTGCCAGCAGCGCGGGACAGGGGAATAATGAAAAACTGTTTTTT. The V call is TRBV2, the J call TRBJ1-4; 10 bases are shared with TRBD1. The V gene's germline CDR1 is SNHLY and CDR2 FYNNEI. The ends lost 6 bases at V and 4 bases at J; junction bases unmatched: 5. The CDR3 is 15 amino acids. The whole variable domain, filled in from reference TRBV2 and TRBJ1-4, reads EPEVTQTPSHQVTQMGQEVILRCVPISNHLYFYWYRQILGQKVEFLVSFYNNEISEKSEIFDDQFSVERPDGSNFTLKIRSTKLEDSAMYFCASSAGQGNNEKLFFGSGTQLSVL.

The chain links TRBV5-4 to TRBJ1-1, with 9 positions matching TRBD1. Germline loops: CDR1 SGHNT, CDR2 YYREEE (reference sequence). J was trimmed by 4 bases and V by 6 bases; bases with no gene match: 10. This CDR3 spans 15 amino acids. CDR3 in amino acids: CASTLPGQGSTEAFF. CDR3 in DNA: TGTGCCAGCACCTTACCGGGACAGGGATCCACTGAAGCTTTCTTT.